The next 25 T cell receptor beta chains were all read from a single sample in a study of T-cell reconstitution after alpha-beta-depleted transplantation in children listed by TCRdb under 2016. Read against the paper, the sample's treatment or condition label means: allogeneic hematopoietic cell transplantation with graft depleted of TCRalphabeta T cells and CD19 B cells. The library was obtained by PCR. The sequencing machine was an Illumina HiSeq 2500. TCR libraries were prepared with molecular barcoding, using unique molecular identifiers to normalize TCRbeta repertoire quantification. Clones were called with MiXCR by TCRdb after fastp trimmed the public reads at Q25, and only in-frame beta chains were retained. Each record represents a unique CDR3 protein, reported with the most common genes and DNA among its rows. The sample table shows some 550,000 distinct CDR3 sequences, and roughly 24% are seen once. The ten biggest clones cover 11% to 15% of the sample.

Material: PBMCs, mostly from graft donor cells, obtained 360 days after TCRalphabeta/CD19-depleted stem cell transplant. The origin of the receptors is a boy younger than two who had a stem cell transplant for acute myeloid leukemia, so the T cells may come from the graft donor.

This clonotype was detected ten times or more. The V gene is TRBV7-9, the J gene TRBJ2-5; TRBD1 might be the D (5 bases). This CDR3 has 13 residues. Germline values: CDR1 SEHNR, CDR2 FQNEAQ (reference sequence). The V end lost 6 bases, the J end lost 5 bases, and 13 bases lay between the germline ends. The CDR3, as DNA: TGTGCCAGCAGGTCCAGGGCAGGGGAGACCCAGTACTTC. This sequence encodes CASRSRAGETQYF.

The V gene is TRBV29-1, the J gene TRBJ2-3, with D perhaps TRBD2 (7 bases). The germline CDR1 and CDR2 sequences are SQVTM and ANQGSEA. V was shortened by 1 base and J by 3 bases, with 20 bases between the two germline ends. The CDR3 runs to 17 residues. The CDR3 bases are TGCAGCGTTGAAGGGAAGTTGGGGGGGGCCCATACAGATACGCAGTATTTT. Its protein product is CSVEGKLGGAHTDTQYF.

This sequence joins TRBV20-1 and TRBJ2-5; TRBD1 agrees at 7 bases. The CDR3 contains 14 residues. Germline V gene data show CDR1 as DFQATT and CDR2 as SNEGSKA (reference sequence). The V gene end was trimmed by 2 bases and the J gene end by 4 bases; junction bases not matched to a gene: 7. The CDR3 is CSARNPRQGETQYF. The CDR3 DNA follows: TGCAGTGCTAGAAACCCCCGACAGGGAGAGACCCAGTACTTC.

This clonotype was picked up a small number of times. The gene calls are TRBV6-5 and TRBJ2-5; D possibly matches TRBD1 or TRBD2 (5 bases each). Trimming took 3 bases from V and 4 from J, leaving 15 bases between them. Germline V gene lookup returns CDR1 MNHEY and CDR2 SVGAGI. This CDR3 comprises 15 residues. CDR3 region: CASSYGASKRETQYF. Written as DNA, the CDR3 is TGTGCCAGCAGTTATGGGGCTAGCAAGAGAGAGACCCAGTACTTC.

This clonotype has more than one count but fewer than ten. CDR3 sequence: CASSSRSLEQYV. CDR3 nucleotide sequence: TGTGCCAGCAGTTCTCGCTCCCTCGAGCAGTACGTC. This chain connects TRBV28 to TRBJ2-7; D unresolved. Deletions cut 4 bases from V and 6 bases from J, with 10 bases between. In germline, CDR1 is MDHEN, CDR2 SYDVKM. The CDR3 spans 12 residues.

In this sample, this clonotype turned up a few times. This chain links TRBV12-3 or TRBV12-4 with TRBJ1-1; D unresolved. This CDR3 has 12 amino acids. The germline V and J ends were trimmed by 2 bases and 5 bases, with 6 bases remaining between them. CDR3 DNA: TGTGCCAGCAGTTTAATTGAAACTGAAGCTTTCTTT. As protein: CASSLIETEAFF.

The V gene is TRBV6-5, the J gene TRBJ2-3; D ambiguous. The CDR3 spans 15 residues. Germline V gene sequence: CDR1 MNHEY, CDR2 SVGAGI. V was trimmed by 0 bases and J by 1 base, leaving 8 bases between them. The CDR3 loop is CASSYSNLRTDTQYF. Here the CDR3 DNA reads TGTGCCAGCAGTTACTCCAACCTCCGCACAGATACGCAGTATTTT.

Ten or more counts support this clonotype. This chain connects TRBV3-1 to TRBJ1-1, with a possible D match to TRBD1 (5 bases). The CDR3 length is 15 residues. CDR1 and CDR2 from the germline V gene are LGHDT and YNNKEL (reference sequence). Trimming took 3 bases from V and 1 from J, leaving 12 bases between them. The CDR3 loop reads CASSQLRTGNTEAFF. The CDR3 DNA is TGTGCCAGCAGCCAGCTTCGTACAGGGAACACTGAAGCTTTCTTT.

The gene calls are TRBV6-1 and TRBJ2-1; possibly TRBD1 for D (5 bases). This CDR3 is 14 amino acids long. Germline assignment: CDR1 MNHNS and CDR2 SASEGT. V lost 6 bases, J lost 6 bases, and 15 bases lay in between. CDR3 region: CASSATGRPNEQFF. The CDR3 DNA reads as TGTGCCAGCAGCGCTACAGGTCGCCCCAATGAGCAGTTCTTC.

This sequence joins TRBV18 and TRBJ2-3; TRBD2 matches 8 bases. The CDR3 runs to 15 residues. With 5 bases clipped from V and 9 bases from J, the junction kept 13 bases outside the gene matches. Germline values: CDR1 KGHSH, CDR2 LQKENI. The CDR3 protein is CASSSGGTPGMTQYF. The DNA for the CDR3 is TGTGCCAGCTCATCGGGAGGGACGCCAGGGATGACGCAGTATTTT. Variable domain in full (rest from reference TRBV18 and TRBJ2-3): NAGVMQNPRHLVRRRGQEARLRCSPMKGHSHVYWYRQLPEEGLKFMVYLQKENIIDESGMPKERFSAEFPKEGPSILRIQQVVRGDSAAYFCASSSGGTPGMTQYFGPGTRLTVL.

The gene calls are TRBV7-2 and TRBJ2-5; D tentatively fits TRBD1 or TRBD2 (6 bases each). The V end was cut by 3 bases, the J end by 4 bases, with 15 bases between. Germline V CDR1 and CDR2: SGHTA, FQGNSA. This CDR3 has 15 amino acids. In DNA, the CDR3 is TGTGCCAGCAGCTTTCCAGGGGAGGAGGGAGAGACCCAGTACTTC. Translation gives CASSFPGEEGETQYF.

A single count supports this clonotype. V usage is TRBV27 and J usage is TRBJ2-1, with 7 bases aligning to TRBD1. CDR1 is MNHEY and CDR2 is SMNVEV in the germline V gene (reference sequence). The CDR3 contains 15 residues. With V trimmed by 5 bases and J by 8 bases, 12 bases remained unmatched. CDR3 protein: CASSPYTGAGYEQFF. CDR3 DNA: TGTGCCAGCAGTCCCTATACAGGGGCAGGGTATGAGCAGTTCTTC.

This clonotype was seen at least ten times. V and J are TRBV7-2 and TRBJ2-3; TRBD2 agrees at 7 bases. This CDR3 comprises 16 residues. Per germline, CDR1 SGHTA and CDR2 FQGNSA. V dropped 0 bases and J dropped 5; count of bases not matched to a gene: 8. In nucleotides, the CDR3 is TGTGCCAGCAGCTTAGCAGCGGCCTTAGCGGGAGATACGCAGTATTTT. This gives the protein CASSLAAALAGDTQYF.

In this sample, this clonotype turned up a few times. The rearrangement joins TRBV12-3 or TRBV12-4 to TRBJ2-7, with no clear D. Trimming took off 4 bases at V and 4 bases at J, with 8 bases between the two ends. CDR3 length: 12 amino acids. The CDR3 sequence is CASSSIPYEQYF. The DNA of the CDR3 is TGTGCCAGCAGTTCCATACCATACGAGCAGTACTTC.

This clonotype was seen only a few times. The CDR3 sequence is CASSLWKGGTYEQYF. Written as DNA, the CDR3 is TGTGCCAGCAGTTTGTGGAAAGGGGGGACCTACGAGCAGTACTTC. The chain combines TRBV6-5 with TRBJ2-7, with D possibly being TRBD1 or TRBD2 (6 bases each). Trimming pared 4 bases from V and 2 bases from J, leaving 15 bases between. The CDR3 is 15 amino acids. Germline V gives CDR1 MNHEY, CDR2 SVGAGI.

This rearrangement joins TRBV7-8 to TRBJ2-7; D not resolved. The CDR3 has 13 residues. Germline CDR1 is SGHVS and CDR2 is FQNEAQ. V lost 0 bases to trimming and J lost 3 bases, with 6 bases between them. The CDR3 coding sequence is TGTGCCAGCAGCTTAGCGGCAGACTACGAGCAGTACGTC. Translation: CASSLAADYEQYV.

This clonotype showed up many times. The V gene is TRBV3-1, the J gene TRBJ2-5; D is unclear. There are 10 residues in the CDR3. The V gene lost 9 bases and the J gene lost 4 bases, with 6 bases spanning the gap. Germline V lookup: CDR1 LGHDT, CDR2 YNNKEL (reference sequence). The CDR3 protein is CASTGETQYF. In DNA form, the CDR3 reads TGTGCCAGTACCGGAGAGACCCAGTACTTC.

The rearrangement links TRBV6-1 to TRBJ2-2; D is unresolved. The germline V gene encodes CDR1 MNHNS and CDR2 SASEGT. The CDR3 runs to 16 residues. V lost 2 bases and J 2 bases, leaving 12 bases between the germline ends. CDR3 residues: CASSETAFANTGELFF. Here the CDR3 DNA reads TGTGCCAGCAGTGAAACAGCCTTCGCCAACACCGGGGAGCTGTTTTTT.

In this sample, this clonotype turned up a few times. The rearrangement joins TRBV20-1 to TRBJ1-5; TRBD1 might be the D (5 bases). Trimming shortened V by 4 bases and J by 0 bases, and 10 bases separated the two germline ends. CDR3 size: 14 residues. CDR1 is DFQATT and CDR2 is SNEGSKA in the germline V gene (reference sequence). The CDR3 region is CSATGHLSNQPQHF. The CDR3 nucleotides are TGCAGTGCTACCGGACACCTTAGCAATCAGCCCCAGCATTTT.

This clonotype was picked up many times. V is TRBV12-3 or TRBV12-4 and J is TRBJ1-1; D unclear. V lost 4 bases to trimming and J lost 4 bases, with 10 bases between them. The CDR3 consists of 13 residues. CDR3 in amino acids: CASSSRSRTEAFF. CDR3 bases: TGTGCCAGCAGTTCGCGATCCCGCACTGAAGCTTTCTTT.

This clonotype has more than one count but fewer than ten. The chain recombines TRBV20-1 with TRBJ2-7; 7 positions agree with TRBD2. The CDR3 covers 13 residues. The J segment lost 3 bases and the V segment lost 5 bases, leaving 7 bases of the junction unmatched. Germline V CDR1 and CDR2: DFQATT, SNEGSKA (reference sequence). CDR3 coding DNA: TGCAGTGCTCCCCTTCCTAGCGGCTACGAGCAGTACGTC. It is translated as CSAPLPSGYEQYV.

This clonotype appeared many times. V usage is TRBV10-3 and J usage is TRBJ2-7; D unclear. Trimming cost V 3 bases and J 0 bases, with 15 bases left between them. From germline, CDR1 is ENHRY and CDR2 SYGVKD. The CDR3 runs 16 residues. DNA of the CDR3: TGTGCCATCAGTGACTCCGGAAGGGCAAGCTCCTACGAGCAGTACGTC. As protein: CAISDSGRASSYEQYV.

This clonotype has just a few counts. The rearrangement uses TRBV10-3 and TRBJ2-7, with D possibly being TRBD1 (5 bases). The CDR3 is made up of 17 amino acids. The V end was cut by 0 bases, the J end by 3 bases, with 18 bases between. Germline lookup yields CDR1 ENHRY and CDR2 SYGVKD. CDR3 sequence: CAISESTGVTANYEQYF. CDR3 nucleotides: TGTGCCATCAGTGAGTCGACGGGCGTGACAGCGAACTACGAGCAGTACTTC.

The rearrangement uses TRBV6-2 or TRBV6-3 and TRBJ2-1; 11 bases fit TRBD2. The trim removed 6 bases at V and 9 bases at J, leaving 4 bases unmatched. From germline, CDR1 is MNHEY and CDR2 SVGEGT. There are 13 residues in the CDR3. The CDR3 reads CASRLAGGREQFF. The CDR3 DNA follows: TGTGCCAGCAGGCTAGCGGGGGGTCGTGAGCAGTTCTTC.

This clonotype was seen a few times. The chain has TRBV20-1 and TRBJ2-3; no clear D. There are 13 residues in the CDR3. The germline V gene has CDR1 DFQATT and CDR2 SNEGSKA (reference sequence). Trimming stripped 3 bases from V and 0 bases from J, with 7 bases between. CDR3 protein: CSASAGSTDTQYF. DNA of the CDR3: TGCAGTGCTAGTGCCGGTAGCACAGATACGCAGTATTTT.